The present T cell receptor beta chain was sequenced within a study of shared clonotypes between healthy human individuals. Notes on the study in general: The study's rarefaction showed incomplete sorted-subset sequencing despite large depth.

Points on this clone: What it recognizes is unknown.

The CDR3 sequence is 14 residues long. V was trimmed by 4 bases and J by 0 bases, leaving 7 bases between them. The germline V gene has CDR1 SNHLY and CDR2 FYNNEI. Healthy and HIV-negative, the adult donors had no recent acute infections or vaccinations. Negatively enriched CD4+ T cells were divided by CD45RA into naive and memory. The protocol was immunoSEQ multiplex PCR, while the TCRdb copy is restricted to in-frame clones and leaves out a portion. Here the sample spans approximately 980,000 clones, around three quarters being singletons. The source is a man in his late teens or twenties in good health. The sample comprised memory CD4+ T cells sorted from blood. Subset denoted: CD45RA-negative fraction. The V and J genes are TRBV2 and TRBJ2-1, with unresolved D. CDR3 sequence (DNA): TGTGCCAGCAGTGCCATTCTCTCCTACAATGAGCAGTTCTTC. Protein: CASSAILSYNEQFF.